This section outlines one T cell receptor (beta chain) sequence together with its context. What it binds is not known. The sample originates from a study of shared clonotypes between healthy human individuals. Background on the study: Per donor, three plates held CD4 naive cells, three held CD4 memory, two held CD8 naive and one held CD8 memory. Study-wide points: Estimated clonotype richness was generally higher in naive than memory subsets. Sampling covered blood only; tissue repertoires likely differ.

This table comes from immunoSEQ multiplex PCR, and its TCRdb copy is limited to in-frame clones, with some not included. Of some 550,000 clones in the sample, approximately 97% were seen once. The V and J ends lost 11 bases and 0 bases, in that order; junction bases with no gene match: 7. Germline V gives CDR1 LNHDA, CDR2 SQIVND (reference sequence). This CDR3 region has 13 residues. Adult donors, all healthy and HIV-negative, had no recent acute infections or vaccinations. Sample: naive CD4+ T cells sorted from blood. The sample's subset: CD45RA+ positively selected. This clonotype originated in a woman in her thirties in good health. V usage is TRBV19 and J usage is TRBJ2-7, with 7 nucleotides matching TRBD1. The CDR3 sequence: CAAQGDGSYEQYF. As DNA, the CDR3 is TGTGCCGCCCAGGGGGACGGCTCCTACGAGCAGTACTTC. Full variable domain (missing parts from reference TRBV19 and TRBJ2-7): DGGITQSPKYLFRKEGQNVTLSCEQNLNHDAMYWYRQDPGQGLRLIYYSQIVNDFQKGDIAEGYSVSREKKESFPLTVTSAQKNPTAFYLCAAQGDGSYEQYFGPGTRLTVT.